This T cell receptor beta chain was sequenced during a study of blood T cell repertoires in COVID-19. Background on the study: The analysed material was cDNA or gDNA that came from T cells, B-cell-depleted T cells, or PBMCs.

The method was immunoSEQ multiplex PCR; TCRdb's version includes in-frame clones alone and lacks a portion of them. The sample lists roughly 230,000 clones, 80% to 85% occurring once. The CDR3 loop spans 15 amino acids. The germline V and J ends were trimmed by 1 base and 7 bases, with 15 bases remaining between them. Germline-derived CDR1 and CDR2 are SGHDT and YYEEEE. This TCR was sampled from a man aged 50-60 years with active or convalescent COVID-19. Material: peripheral blood. This rearrangement joins TRBV5-6 to TRBJ2-1, with a weak D call TRBD2 (7 bases). This chain's CDR3 is CASSLYGGPNNEQFF. CDR3 DNA sequence: TGTGCCAGCAGCTTGTACGGGGGGCCTAATAATGAGCAGTTCTTC.